A selection of T cell receptor beta chains follows, all from one sample in a study of blood T cells in healthy people across ages. TCRdb fed the 5' RACE reads into MiXCR, producing one record per CDR3 protein. This sample has roughly 930,000 distinct CDR3 sequences, with 45% to 50% found just once. Input material: blood. Source of these receptors: a young man in good health. Each CDR3 is given with its conserved first and last residue. The order of the fields is CDR3 protein, J gene, V gene.

cdr3_aa: CSVASSSDTGELFF
j_call: TRBJ2-2
v_call: TRBV29-1

cdr3_aa: CASSREGQGGEQYF
j_call: TRBJ2-7
v_call: TRBV4-1

cdr3_aa: CTSLGLGEQYF
j_call: TRBJ2-7
v_call: TRBV6-5

cdr3_aa: CVISESLGGSGLNTEAFF
j_call: TRBJ1-1
v_call: TRBV10-3

cdr3_aa: CASAAGSTDTQYF
j_call: TRBJ2-3
v_call: TRBV12-5

cdr3_aa: CASRKAGTVTDTQYF
j_call: TRBJ2-3
v_call: TRBV28

cdr3_aa: CAWSSGGGTEAFF
j_call: TRBJ1-1
v_call: TRBV30

cdr3_aa: CAWTADGISPLHF
j_call: TRBJ1-6
v_call: TRBV30

cdr3_aa: CASSHGTGGYYEQYF
j_call: TRBJ2-7
v_call: TRBV4-1

cdr3_aa: CSVGQGGKEQYF
j_call: TRBJ2-7
v_call: TRBV29-1

cdr3_aa: CASSLSLAVGSYERYF
j_call: TRBJ2-7
v_call: TRBV7-2

cdr3_aa: CSVEGQGTREQYF
j_call: TRBJ2-7
v_call: TRBV29-1

cdr3_aa: CASSRVEGVTGELFF
j_call: TRBJ2-2
v_call: TRBV7-8

cdr3_aa: CATSDFGLTGSGGEQFF
j_call: TRBJ2-1
v_call: TRBV24-1

cdr3_aa: CASSLMGSGETQYF
j_call: TRBJ2-5
v_call: TRBV28

cdr3_aa: CASSKWDTEAFF
j_call: TRBJ1-1
v_call: TRBV28

cdr3_aa: CSARVGGSQETQYF
j_call: TRBJ2-5
v_call: TRBV20-1

cdr3_aa: CAIRGGVNTEAFF
j_call: TRBJ1-1
v_call: TRBV10-3

cdr3_aa: CATNRVAGANVLTF
j_call: TRBJ2-6
v_call: TRBV6-5

cdr3_aa: CASSQDAGIVVYGYTF
j_call: TRBJ1-2
v_call: TRBV4-3

cdr3_aa: CASSQEPGGPFEQFF
j_call: TRBJ2-1
v_call: TRBV3-1

cdr3_aa: CASSPESSYNEQFF
j_call: TRBJ2-1
v_call: TRBV18

cdr3_aa: CASSLVFGGQGVRGNQPQHF
j_call: TRBJ1-5
v_call: TRBV12-3/TRBV12-4

cdr3_aa: CASSQEPDGGRANEKLFF
j_call: TRBJ1-4
v_call: TRBV4-2

cdr3_aa: CASSPGLAGGPSDTQYF
j_call: TRBJ2-3
v_call: TRBV5-1

cdr3_aa: CSASLPRAMNTEAFF
j_call: TRBJ1-1
v_call: TRBV20-1

cdr3_aa: CASRAQAYEQYF
j_call: TRBJ2-7
v_call: TRBV6-1

cdr3_aa: CASSRGVTSGKETQYF
j_call: TRBJ2-5
v_call: TRBV5-1

cdr3_aa: CASSQGTGSRSYEQYF
j_call: TRBJ2-7
v_call: TRBV4-1

cdr3_aa: CASSSSRADTQYF
j_call: TRBJ2-3
v_call: TRBV12-3/TRBV12-4

cdr3_aa: CASSRDRFAVGLYNEQFF
j_call: TRBJ2-1
v_call: TRBV4-2

cdr3_aa: CANSVSGTETQYF
j_call: NA
v_call: TRBV9

cdr3_aa: CSAAGVTYEQYF
j_call: TRBJ2-7
v_call: TRBV20-1

cdr3_aa: CASSYWGGIYNEQYF
j_call: TRBJ2-7
v_call: TRBV25-1

cdr3_aa: CASSPTGENYEQYF
j_call: TRBJ2-7
v_call: TRBV18

cdr3_aa: CASSRYYEQYF
j_call: TRBJ2-7
v_call: TRBV13

cdr3_aa: CASSYGTPLEQYF
j_call: TRBJ2-7
v_call: TRBV3-1

cdr3_aa: CASSLGGPIDTQYF
j_call: TRBJ2-3
v_call: TRBV12-3/TRBV12-4

cdr3_aa: CASSELAGGNNEQFF
j_call: TRBJ2-1
v_call: TRBV6-4